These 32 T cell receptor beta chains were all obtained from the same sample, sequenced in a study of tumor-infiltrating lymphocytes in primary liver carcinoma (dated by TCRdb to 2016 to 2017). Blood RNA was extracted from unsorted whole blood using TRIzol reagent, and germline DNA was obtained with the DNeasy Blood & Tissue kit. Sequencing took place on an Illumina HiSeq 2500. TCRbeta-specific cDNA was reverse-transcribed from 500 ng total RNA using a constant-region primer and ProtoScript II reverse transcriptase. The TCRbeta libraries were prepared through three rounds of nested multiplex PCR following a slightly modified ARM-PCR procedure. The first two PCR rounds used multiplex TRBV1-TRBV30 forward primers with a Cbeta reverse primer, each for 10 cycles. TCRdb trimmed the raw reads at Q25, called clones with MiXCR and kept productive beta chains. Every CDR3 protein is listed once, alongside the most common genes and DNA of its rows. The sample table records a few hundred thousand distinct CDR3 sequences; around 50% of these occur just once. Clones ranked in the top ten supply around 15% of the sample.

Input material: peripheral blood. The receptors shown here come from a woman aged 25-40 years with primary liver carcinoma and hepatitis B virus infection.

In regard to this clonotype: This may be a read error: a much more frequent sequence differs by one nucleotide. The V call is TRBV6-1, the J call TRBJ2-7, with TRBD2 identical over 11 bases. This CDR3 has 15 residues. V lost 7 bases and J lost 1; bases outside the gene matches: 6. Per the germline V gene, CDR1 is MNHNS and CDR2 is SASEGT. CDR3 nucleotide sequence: TGTGCCAGCACCGGACTAGCGGGTCTTTCCTACGAGCAGTACTTC. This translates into CASTGLAGLSYEQYF.

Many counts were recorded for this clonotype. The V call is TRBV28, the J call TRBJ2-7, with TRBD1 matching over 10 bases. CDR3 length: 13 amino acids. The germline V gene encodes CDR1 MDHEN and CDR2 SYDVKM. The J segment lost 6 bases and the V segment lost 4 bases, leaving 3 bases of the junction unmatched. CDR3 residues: CASSSGQGIEQYF. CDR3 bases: TGTGCCAGCAGTTCGGGACAGGGGATCGAGCAGTACTTC.

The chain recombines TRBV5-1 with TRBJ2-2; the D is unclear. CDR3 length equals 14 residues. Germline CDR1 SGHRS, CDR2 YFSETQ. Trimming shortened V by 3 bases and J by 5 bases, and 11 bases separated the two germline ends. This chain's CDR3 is CASSSGDRTGELFF. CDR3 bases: TGCGCCAGCAGCTCGGGCGATAGAACCGGGGAGCTGTTTTTT.

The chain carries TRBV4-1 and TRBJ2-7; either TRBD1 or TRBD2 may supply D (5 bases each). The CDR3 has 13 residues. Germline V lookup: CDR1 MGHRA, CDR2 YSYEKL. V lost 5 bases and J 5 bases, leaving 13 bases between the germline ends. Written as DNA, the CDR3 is TGCGCCAGCAGCTACGGGACCGATCACGAGCAGTACTTC. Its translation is CASSYGTDHEQYF.

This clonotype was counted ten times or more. CDR3 DNA sequence: TGCAGCGTTGGGGAGGAGGGGGATCAGCCCCAGCATTTT. This encodes CSVGEEGDQPQHF. The chain uses TRBV29-1 and TRBJ1-5, with a tentative D call TRBD1 (6 bases). The ends were cut back, 4 bases at V and 5 bases at J, with 12 bases in the middle. The CDR3 length is 13 residues. Per germline, CDR1 SQVTM and CDR2 ANQGSEA.

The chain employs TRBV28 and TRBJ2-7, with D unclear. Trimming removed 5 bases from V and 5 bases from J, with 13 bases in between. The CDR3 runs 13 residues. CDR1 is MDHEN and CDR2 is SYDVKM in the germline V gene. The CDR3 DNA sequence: TGTGCCAGCAGTGGACCGGATAGGAACGAGCAGTACTTC. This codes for CASSGPDRNEQYF. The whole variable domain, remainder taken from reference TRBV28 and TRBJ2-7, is DVKVTQSSRYLVKRTGEKVFLECVQDMDHENMFWYRQDPGLGLRLIYFSYDVKMKEKGDIPEGYSVSREKKERFSLILESASTNQTSMYLCASSGPDRNEQYFGPGTRLTVT.

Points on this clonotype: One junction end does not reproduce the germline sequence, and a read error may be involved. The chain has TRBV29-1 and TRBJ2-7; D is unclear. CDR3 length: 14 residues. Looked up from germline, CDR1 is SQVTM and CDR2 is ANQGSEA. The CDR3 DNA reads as TGCAGCGTTGAACACACGGACGGTACCTACGATCAGTACTTC. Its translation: CSVEHTDGTYDQYF.

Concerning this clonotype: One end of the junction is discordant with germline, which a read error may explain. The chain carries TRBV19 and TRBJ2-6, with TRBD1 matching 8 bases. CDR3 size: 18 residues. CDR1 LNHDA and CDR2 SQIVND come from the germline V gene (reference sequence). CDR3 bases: TGTGCAAGTACCAAAACAGGGGGTTCCCTCTCTGGGGCCAACGTCCTGACTTTC. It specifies CASTKTGGSLSGANVLTF. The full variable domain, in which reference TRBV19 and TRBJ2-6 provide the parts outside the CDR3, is DGGITQSPKYLFRKEGQNVTLSCEQNLNHDAMYWYRQDPGQGLRLIYYSQIVNDFQKGDIAEGYSVSREKKESFPLTVTSAQKNPTAFYLCASTKTGGSLSGANVLTFGAGSRLTVL.

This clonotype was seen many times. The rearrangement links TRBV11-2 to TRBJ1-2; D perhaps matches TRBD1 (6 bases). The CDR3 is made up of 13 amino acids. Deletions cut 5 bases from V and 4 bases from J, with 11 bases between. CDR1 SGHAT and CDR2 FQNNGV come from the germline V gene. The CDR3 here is CASSIGQSYGYTF. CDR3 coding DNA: TGTGCCAGCAGCATTGGACAGTCCTATGGCTACACCTTC. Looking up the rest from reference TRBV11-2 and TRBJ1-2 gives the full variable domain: EAGVAQSPRYKIIEKRQSVAFWCNPISGHATLYWYQQILGQGPKLLIQFQNNGVVDDSQLPKDRFSAERLKGVDSTLKIQPAKLEDSAVYLCASSIGQSYGYTFGSGTRLTVV.

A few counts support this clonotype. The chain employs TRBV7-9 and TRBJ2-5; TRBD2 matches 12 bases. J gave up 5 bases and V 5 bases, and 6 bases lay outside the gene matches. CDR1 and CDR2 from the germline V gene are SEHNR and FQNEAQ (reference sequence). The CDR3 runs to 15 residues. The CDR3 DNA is TGTGCCAGCAGCCTTCTAGCGGGAGGGCCGGAGACCCAGTACTTC. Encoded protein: CASSLLAGGPETQYF.

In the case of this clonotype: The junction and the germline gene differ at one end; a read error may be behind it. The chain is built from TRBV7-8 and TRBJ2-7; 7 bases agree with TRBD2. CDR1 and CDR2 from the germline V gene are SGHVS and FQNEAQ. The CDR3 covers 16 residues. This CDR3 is CASRPKKGLISYEQHF. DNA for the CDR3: TGTGCCAGCAGACCAAAGAAGGGACTAATCTCCTACGAGCAGCACTTC. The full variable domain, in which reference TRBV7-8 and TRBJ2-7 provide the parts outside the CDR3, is GAGVSQSPRYKVAKRGQDVALRCDPISGHVSLFWYQQALGQGPEFLTYFQNEAQLDKSGLPSDRFFAERPEGSVSTLKIQRTQQEDSAVYLCASRPKKGLISYEQHFGPGTRLTVT.

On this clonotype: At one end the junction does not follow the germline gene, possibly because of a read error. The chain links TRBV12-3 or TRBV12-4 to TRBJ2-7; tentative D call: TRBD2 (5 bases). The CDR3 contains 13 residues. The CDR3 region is CVSSLALPDEQYF. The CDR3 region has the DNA TGTGTCAGCAGTTTAGCGCTCCCGGACGAGCAGTACTTC.

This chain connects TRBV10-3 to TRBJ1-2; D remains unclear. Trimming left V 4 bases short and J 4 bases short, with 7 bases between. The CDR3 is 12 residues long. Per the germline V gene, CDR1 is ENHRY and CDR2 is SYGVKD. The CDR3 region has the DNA TGTGCCATCAGTGGGAACACCTATGGCTACACCTTC. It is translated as CAISGNTYGYTF.

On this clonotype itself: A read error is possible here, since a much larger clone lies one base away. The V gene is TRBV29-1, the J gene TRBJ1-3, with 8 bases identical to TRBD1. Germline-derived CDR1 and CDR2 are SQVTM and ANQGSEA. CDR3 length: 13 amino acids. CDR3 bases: TGCAGCGTTGGCACAGGGGGTGGAAACACCTTATATTTT. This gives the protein CSVGTGGGNTLYF.

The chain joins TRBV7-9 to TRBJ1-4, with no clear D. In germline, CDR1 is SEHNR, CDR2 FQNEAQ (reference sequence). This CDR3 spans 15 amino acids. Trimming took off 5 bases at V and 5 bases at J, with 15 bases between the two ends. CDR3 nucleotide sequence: TGTGCCAGCAGCCTAGGCAACCTCGGGAATGAAAAACTGTTTTTT. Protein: CASSLGNLGNEKLFF.

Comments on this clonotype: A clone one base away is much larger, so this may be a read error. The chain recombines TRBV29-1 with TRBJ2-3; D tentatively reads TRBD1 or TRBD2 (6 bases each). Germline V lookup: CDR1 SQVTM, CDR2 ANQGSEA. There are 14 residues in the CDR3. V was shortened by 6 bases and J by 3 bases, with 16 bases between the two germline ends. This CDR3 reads CSVRRGERTDTQYF. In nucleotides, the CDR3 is TGCAGCGTCAGAAGGGGGGAGCGGACAGATACGCAGTATTTT.

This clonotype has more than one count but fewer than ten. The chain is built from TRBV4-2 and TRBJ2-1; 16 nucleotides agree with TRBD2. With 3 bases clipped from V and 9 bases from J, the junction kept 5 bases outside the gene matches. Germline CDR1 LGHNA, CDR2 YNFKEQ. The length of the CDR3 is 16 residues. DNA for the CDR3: TGTGCCAGCAGCCAGGGACTAGCGGGAGGGGGCAGTGAGCAGTTCTTC. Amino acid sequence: CASSQGLAGGGSEQFF.

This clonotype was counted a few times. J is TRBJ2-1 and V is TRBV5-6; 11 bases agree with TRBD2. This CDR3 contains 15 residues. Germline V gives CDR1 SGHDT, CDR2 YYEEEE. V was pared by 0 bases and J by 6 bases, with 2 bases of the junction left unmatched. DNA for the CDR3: TGTGCCAGCAGCTTGGAAGGACTAGCGGGCAATGAGCAGTTCTTC. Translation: CASSLEGLAGNEQFF.

The DNA for the CDR3 is TGTGCCAGTAGTCCCACACGGGGGGGCTACGAGCAGTACTTC. Translation gives CASSPTRGGYEQYF. V gene TRBV19 combines with J gene TRBJ2-7, with TRBD2 identical over 8 bases. The V gene's germline CDR1 is LNHDA and CDR2 SQIVND (reference sequence). The CDR3 spans 14 residues. V trimming: 5 bases; J trimming: 3 bases; junction bases outside the gene matches: 6.

DNA of the CDR3: TGTGCCAGCAGGGGGACAGGGATTAATCAGCCCCAGCATTTT. Residues: CASRGTGINQPQHF. This rearrangement joins TRBV12-3 or TRBV12-4 to TRBJ1-5, with 9 bases fitting TRBD1. This CDR3 has 14 residues. Trimming at V came to 6 bases and at J to 4 bases, leaving 4 bases not matched to a gene.

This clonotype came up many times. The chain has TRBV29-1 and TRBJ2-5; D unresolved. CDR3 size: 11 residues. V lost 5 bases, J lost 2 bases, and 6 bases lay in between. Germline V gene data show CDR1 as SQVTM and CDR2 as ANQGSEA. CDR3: CSVRPQETQYF. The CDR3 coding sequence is TGCAGCGTTCGCCCACAAGAGACCCAGTACTTC.

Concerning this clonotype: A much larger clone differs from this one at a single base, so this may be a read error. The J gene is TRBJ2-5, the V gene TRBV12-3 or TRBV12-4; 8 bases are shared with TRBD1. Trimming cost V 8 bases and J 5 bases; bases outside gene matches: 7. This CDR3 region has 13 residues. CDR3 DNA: TGTGCCAGCCAGCAGGGGGCGACGGAGACCCAGTACTTC. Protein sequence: CASQQGATETQYF.

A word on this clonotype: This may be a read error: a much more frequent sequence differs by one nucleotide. DNA for the CDR3: TGTGCCAGCAGTGAGGTAGCGGGATTTAACACAGATACGCAGTATTTT. Translated: CASSEVAGFNTDTQYF. This chain joins TRBV6-1 and TRBJ2-3; 8 bases are a match to TRBD2. The CDR3 is 16 residues long. Losses at the gene ends were 3 bases for V and 2 bases for J; bases not matched to a gene: 7. Germline loops: CDR1 MNHNS, CDR2 SASEGT.

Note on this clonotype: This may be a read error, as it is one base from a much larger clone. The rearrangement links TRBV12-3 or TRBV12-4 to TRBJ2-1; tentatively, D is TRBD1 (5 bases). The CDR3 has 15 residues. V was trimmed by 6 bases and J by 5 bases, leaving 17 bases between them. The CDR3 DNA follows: TGTGCCAGCAGGAAACTCGGACATGGGAACAATGAGCAGTTCTTC. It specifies CASRKLGHGNNEQFF.

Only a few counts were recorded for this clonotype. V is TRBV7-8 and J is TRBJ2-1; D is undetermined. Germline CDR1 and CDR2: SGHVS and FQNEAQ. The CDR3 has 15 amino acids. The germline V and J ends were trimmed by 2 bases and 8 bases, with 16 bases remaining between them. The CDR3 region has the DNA TGTGCCAGCAGCTTACGAGGTCGGGCCAAGGATGAGCAGTTCTTC. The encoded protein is CASSLRGRAKDEQFF.

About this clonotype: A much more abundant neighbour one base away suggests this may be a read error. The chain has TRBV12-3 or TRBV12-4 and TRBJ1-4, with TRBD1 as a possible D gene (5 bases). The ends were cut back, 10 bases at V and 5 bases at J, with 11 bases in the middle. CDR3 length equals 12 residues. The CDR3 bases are TGTGCCACCAGGGAACGAAATGAAAAACTGTTTTTT. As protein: CATRERNEKLFF.

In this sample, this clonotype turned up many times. As DNA, the CDR3 is TGTGCCAGCAGGATGGACCGTCTCTCCGAGCAGTACTTC. Translated, it gives CASRMDRLSEQYF. The J gene is TRBJ2-7, the V gene TRBV6-5; D is uncertain. The V gene's germline CDR1 is MNHEY and CDR2 SVGAGI. With 6 bases removed from V and 6 bases from J, the gap between germline ends came to 15 bases. The CDR3 has 13 residues.

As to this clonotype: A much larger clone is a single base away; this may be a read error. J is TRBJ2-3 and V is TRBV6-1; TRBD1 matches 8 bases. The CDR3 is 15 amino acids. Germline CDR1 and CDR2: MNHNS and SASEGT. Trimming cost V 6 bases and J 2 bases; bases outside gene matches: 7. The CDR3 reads CASRTDRDLTDTQYF. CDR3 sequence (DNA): TGTGCCAGCAGGACGGACAGGGACCTCACAGATACGCAGTATTTT.

CDR3 amino acids: CASSLIVSGQETQYF. In DNA, the CDR3 is TGTGCCAGCAGCTTGATTGTTAGCGGCCAAGAGACCCAGTACTTC. The chain uses TRBV7-9 and TRBJ2-5, with a tentative D call TRBD2 (6 bases). V was shortened by 3 bases and J by 1 base, with 12 bases between the two germline ends. There are 15 residues in the CDR3. From germline, CDR1 is SEHNR and CDR2 FQNEAQ (reference sequence).

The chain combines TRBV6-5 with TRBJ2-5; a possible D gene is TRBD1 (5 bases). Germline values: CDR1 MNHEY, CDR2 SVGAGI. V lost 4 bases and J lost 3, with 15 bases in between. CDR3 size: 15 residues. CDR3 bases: TGTGCCAGCAGTTCCCGGACAACTCCTAAAGAGACCCAGTACTTC. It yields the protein CASSSRTTPKETQYF.

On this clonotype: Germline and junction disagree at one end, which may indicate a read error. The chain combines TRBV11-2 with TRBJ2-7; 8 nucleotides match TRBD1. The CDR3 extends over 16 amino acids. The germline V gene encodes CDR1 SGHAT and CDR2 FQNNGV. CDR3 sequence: CASNLDVTGAGYEQYF. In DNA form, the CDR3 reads TGTGCCAGCAACTTAGATGTGACAGGGGCGGGCTACGAGCAGTACTTC.

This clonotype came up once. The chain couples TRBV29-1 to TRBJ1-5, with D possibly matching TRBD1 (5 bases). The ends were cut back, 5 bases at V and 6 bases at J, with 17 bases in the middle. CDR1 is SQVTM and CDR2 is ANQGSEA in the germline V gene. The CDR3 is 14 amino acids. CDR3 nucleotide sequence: TGCAGCGTTTCAACAAGGGGAGTAAGTCAGCCCCAGCATTTT. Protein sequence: CSVSTRGVSQPQHF.